Listed below are T cell receptor beta chains from one sample, sequenced in a study of technical replicates of blood from four donors. Only in-frame clones appear in the TCRdb table, and some are missing; sequencing was by immunoSEQ multiplex PCR. The data hold 75,000 to 95,000 clones, with about 94% observed a single time. What was sequenced was T cells isolated from PBMCs. The origin of the receptors is a human donor in good health. Both conserved end residues are part of each CDR3. The D gene is left open where the match is weak. Expanded clones are given a class, and other clones once, few, many or no size at all.

d_call,v_call,clone_size,j_call,cdr3_aa,cdr3_nt
.,TRBV11-3,.,TRBJ2-3,CASSVGTQLTDTQYF,TGTGCCAGCAGCGTAGGGACACAACTCACAGATACGCAGTATTTT
.,TRBV14,.,TRBJ2-7,CASSQDRSGQYF,TGTGCCAGCAGCCAAGATCGGAGCGGGCAGTACTTC
.,TRBV9,.,TRBJ2-6,CASSVAGNGANVLTF,TGTGCCAGCAGCGTAGCGGGAAATGGGGCCAACGTCCTGACTTTC
TRBD2,TRBV13,.,TRBJ2-7,CASSLDPPLLAGDTSSYEQYF,TGTGCCAGCAGCTTAGACCCCCCCTTACTAGCGGGGGATACCAGCTCCTACGAGCAGTACTTC
.,TRBV7-6,.,TRBJ1-1,CASSPKVGARTEAFF,TGTGCCAGCAGCCCCAAGGTGGGGGCGAGGACTGAAGCTTTCTTT
.,TRBV5-1,.,TRBJ2-5,CASSLGAGQETQYF,TGCGCCAGCAGCTTGGGGGCAGGGCAAGAGACCCAGTACTTC
TRBD1,TRBV28,.,TRBJ2-5,CASSLYLAGTGGETQYF,TGTGCCAGCAGTTTGTATTTAGCCGGGACAGGGGGAGAGACCCAGTACTTC
TRBD1,TRBV9,.,TRBJ1-2,CASSVVDRGYGYTF,TGTGCCAGCAGCGTAGTAGACAGGGGCTATGGCTACACCTTC
.,TRBV30,once,TRBJ1-5,CAWSKSRNSNQPQHF,TGTGCCTGGAGTAAGTCCAGGAATAGCAATCAGCCCCAGCATTTT
.,TRBV7-9,.,TRBJ2-6,CASSLLGNSGANVLTF,TGTGCCAGCAGCTTACTAGGAAACTCTGGGGCCAACGTCCTGACTTTC
TRBD2,TRBV4-2,.,TRBJ2-7,CASSQREGVSGSFYEQYF,TGTGCCAGCAGCCAAAGGGAGGGCGTGAGCGGGAGTTTTTACGAGCAGTACTTC
.,TRBV5-8,.,TRBJ2-1,CASSGRRYNEQFF,TGTGCCAGCAGTGGCAGGAGGTACAATGAGCAGTTCTTC
.,TRBV4-3,.,TRBJ1-5,CASSQDAGANSNQPQHF,TGCGCCAGCAGCCAAGATGCAGGGGCTAATAGCAATCAGCCCCAGCATTTT
.,TRBV10-1,.,TRBJ2-1,CASSDPPGDEQFF,TGCGCCAGCAGTGACCCTCCAGGGGATGAGCAGTTCTTC
TRBD2,TRBV6-6,.,TRBJ2-2,CASRSLAGYTGELFF,TGTGCCAGCAGGTCTCTAGCGGGATACACCGGGGAGCTGTTTTTT
TRBD2,TRBV7-8,.,TRBJ2-7,CASSKMTSGDGEQYF,TGTGCCAGCAGCAAAATGACTAGCGGAGACGGAGAGCAGTACTTC
.,TRBV4-1,.,TRBJ2-7,CASSLGLLSSYEQYF,TGCGCCAGCAGCCTCGGACTGCTCAGCTCCTACGAGCAGTACTTC
TRBD2,TRBV29-1,.,TRBJ2-5,CSVETSGILHQETQYF,TGCAGCGTTGAGACTAGCGGGATACTCCACCAAGAGACCCAGTACTTC
.,TRBV10-1,.,TRBJ2-7,CASSFSGYEQYF,TGCGCCAGCAGTTTTAGCGGCTACGAGCAGTACTTC
.,TRBV6-5,once,TRBJ1-2,CASSHSQEGNYGYTF,TGTGCCAGCAGTCACTCCCAGGAGGGGAACTATGGCTACACCTTC
.,TRBV27,.,TRBJ2-4,CASSLARGKNIQYF,TGTGCCAGCAGTTTAGCCAGGGGCAAAAACATTCAGTACTTC
TRBD2,TRBV29-1,.,TRBJ2-7,CSVAGRFSYEQYF,TGCAGCGTTGCCGGGAGGTTCTCCTACGAGCAGTACTTC
TRBD2,TRBV19,.,TRBJ2-1,CASSPGTSGNQFF,TGTGCCAGTAGTCCCGGGACTAGCGGGAACCAGTTCTTC
TRBD1,TRBV13,.,TRBJ2-7,CASSHRTGGPLREQYF,TGTGCCAGCAGCCACCGGACAGGGGGCCCTCTGAGGGAGCAGTACTTC
TRBD2,TRBV6-5,.,TRBJ2-5,CASSSLSGRQETQYF,TGTGCCAGCAGCTCCCTAAGCGGGAGGCAAGAGACCCAGTACTTC
.,TRBV6-1,.,TRBJ2-1,CASSELASYNEQFF,TGTGCCAGCAGTGAATTAGCCTCCTACAATGAGCAGTTCTTC
.,TRBV6-1,.,TRBJ1-1,CASSREGNTEAFF,TGTGCCAGCTCCCGGGAAGGGAACACTGAAGCTTTCTTT
.,TRBV6-5,.,TRBJ2-7,CASGEAETSYEQYF,TGTGCCAGCGGGGAGGCTGAGACCTCCTACGAGCAGTACTTC
TRBD1,TRBV4-3,.,TRBJ1-1,CASSQASGGTEAFF,TGCGCCAGCAGCCAAGCTTCAGGGGGCACTGAAGCTTTCTTT
.,TRBV5-1,.,TRBJ2-7,CASSPEAESYEQYF,TGCGCCAGCAGCCCGGAGGCGGAAAGCTACGAGCAGTACTTC
TRBD2,TRBV15,.,TRBJ2-7,CATSSGGYEQYF,TGTGCCACCAGCAGCGGGGGGTACGAGCAGTACTTC
.,TRBV19,few,TRBJ1-1,CASSFSDREAFF,TGTGCCAGTAGTTTTTCTGACAGGGAAGCTTTCTTT
TRBD2,TRBV25-1,once,TRBJ2-1,CASSDPGAGGHNEQFF,TGTGCCAGCAGTGACCCCGGGGCGGGAGGTCACAATGAGCAGTTCTTC
.,TRBV6-5,.,TRBJ1-5,CASRRTEINQPQHF,TGTGCCAGCAGGAGGACAGAGATAAATCAGCCCCAGCATTTT
.,TRBV30,.,TRBJ1-3,CAWSVGLGNTIYF,TGTGCCTGGAGTGTGGGGCTCGGAAACACCATATATTTT
.,TRBV7-9,.,TRBJ2-1,CASSPDSLDYLGTEQFF,TGTGCCAGCAGCCCGGATTCGTTGGACTATTTGGGCACTGAGCAGTTCTTC
.,TRBV7-2,.,TRBJ1-1,CASSLGPGPNTEAFF,TGTGCCAGCAGCTTAGGGCCAGGTCCCAACACTGAAGCTTTCTTT
.,TRBV13,.,TRBJ1-1,CASRNTGFTEAFF,TGTGCCAGCAGAAATACAGGGTTCACTGAAGCTTTCTTT
TRBD1,TRBV28,.,TRBJ1-3,CASSSTGFGNTIYF,TGTGCCAGCAGTTCGACAGGGTTTGGAAACACCATATATTTT
.,TRBV6-5,.,TRBJ2-2,CASRGNTGELFF,TGTGCCAGCAGGGGCAACACCGGGGAGCTGTTTTTT
TRBD1,TRBV7-3,once,TRBJ1-2,CASSSQGDYGYTF,TGTGCCAGCAGCTCCCAGGGGGACTATGGCTACACCTTC
.,TRBV5-8,.,TRBJ1-5,CASSWGPQPQHF,TGTGCCAGCAGCTGGGGGCCACAGCCCCAGCATTTT
TRBD1,TRBV2,.,TRBJ1-4,CASSSGTGTEKLFF,TGTGCCAGCAGTTCCGGGACAGGGACTGAAAAACTGTTTTTT
TRBD2,TRBV27,once,TRBJ2-7,CASKHSGGPIYEQYF,TGTGCCAGCAAGCATTCGGGGGGGCCGATCTACGAGCAGTACTTC
TRBD1,TRBV9,.,TRBJ1-2,CASSVTGGNYGYTF,TGTGCCAGCAGCGTCACAGGGGGCAACTATGGCTACACCTTC
.,TRBV19,.,TRBJ1-2,CASNSRYYGYTF,TGTGCCAGTAATTCCAGGTACTATGGCTACACCTTC
TRBD2,TRBV29-1,.,TRBJ2-7,CSVDNGWGGEQYF,TGCAGCGTTGATAATGGATGGGGGGGCGAGCAGTACTTC
TRBD1,TRBV7-3,.,TRBJ1-1,CASRRDPGQPGEATEAFF,TGTGCCAGCAGACGAGACCCGGGACAGCCGGGCGAGGCGACTGAAGCTTTCTTT
TRBD2,TRBV7-2,.,TRBJ2-2,CASSSRTSLGELFF,TGTGCCAGCAGCTCTCGGACTAGTCTCGGGGAGCTGTTTTTT
.,TRBV4-2,.,TRBJ2-1,CASSPLPGVDEQFF,TGTGCCAGCAGCCCTCTTCCGGGAGTTGATGAGCAGTTCTTC
.,TRBV10-2,.,TRBJ2-7,CASSESTGGEQYF,TGCGCCAGCAGTGAGTCGACCGGAGGGGAGCAGTACTTC